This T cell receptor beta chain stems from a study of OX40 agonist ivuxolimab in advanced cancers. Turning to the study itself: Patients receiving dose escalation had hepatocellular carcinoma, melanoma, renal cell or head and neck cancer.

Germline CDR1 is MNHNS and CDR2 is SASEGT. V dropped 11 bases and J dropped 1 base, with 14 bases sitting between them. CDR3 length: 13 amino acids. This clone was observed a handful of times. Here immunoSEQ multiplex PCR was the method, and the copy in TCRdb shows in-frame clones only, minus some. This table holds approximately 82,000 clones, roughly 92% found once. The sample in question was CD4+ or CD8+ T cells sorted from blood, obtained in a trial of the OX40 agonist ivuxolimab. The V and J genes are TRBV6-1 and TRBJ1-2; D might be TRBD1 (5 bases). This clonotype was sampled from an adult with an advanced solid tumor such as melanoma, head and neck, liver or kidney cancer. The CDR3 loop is CAGRDGVNYGYTF. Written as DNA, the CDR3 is TGTGCCGGGAGGGACGGAGTTAACTATGGCTACACCTTC.